The 28 T cell receptor beta chains presented below share a single source sample, sequenced in a study of cytomegalovirus exposure and HLA in healthy donors. Primers: 60 Vbeta forward and 13 Jbeta reverse. TCRdb's table, derived via immunoSEQ multiplex PCR, lists solely in-frame clones and lacks some. The table lists around 120,000 clones, about 73% of them singletons. The sample taken for sequencing was PBMCs. These TCRs come from a woman in her forties in good health and CMV-seronegative.

The rearrangement joins TRBV5-1 to TRBJ2-5; 8 bases agree with TRBD1. The assigned J gene may be wrong: the sequence end matches TRBJ2-7 better. Germline V gene lookup returns CDR1 SGHRS and CDR2 YFSETQ. The CDR3 is 15 amino acids. The CDR3 reads CASSREGTGSYEQYF. Here the CDR3 DNA reads TGCGCCAGCAGCAGAGAGGGGACAGGCTCCTACGAGCAGTACTTC.

The gene calls are TRBV10-3 and TRBJ1-1; possibly TRBD1 for D (6 bases). CDR1 ENHRY and CDR2 SYGVKD come from the germline V gene. V was clipped by 6 bases and J by 1 base, with 15 bases between them. There are 15 residues in the CDR3. CDR3 sequence reads: CAISPAPTGNTEAFF. The CDR3 nucleotides are TGTGCCATCAGCCCTGCCCCGACAGGGAACACTGAAGCTTTCTTT.

The chain is built from TRBV6-5 and TRBJ1-1, with D perhaps TRBD1 (5 bases). Germline V gene lookup returns CDR1 MNHEY and CDR2 SVGAGI. This CDR3 region has 13 residues. Trimming pared 5 bases from V and 7 bases from J, leaving 14 bases between. The CDR3 reads CASSKWNRHEAFF. CDR3 in DNA: TGTGCCAGCAGTAAATGGAACAGGCATGAAGCTTTCTTT.

The V call is TRBV13, the J call TRBJ2-2; TRBD1 agrees at 7 bases. The CDR3 loop spans 16 amino acids. V shed 4 bases and J 7 bases; nucleotides not matched to a gene: 12. Germline CDR1 is PRHDT and CDR2 is FYEKMQ (reference sequence). The chain's CDR3 is CASSSSPLTGFGELFF. CDR3 coding DNA: TGTGCCAGCAGCTCAAGCCCCCTGACAGGGTTCGGGGAGCTGTTTTTT.

The table lists this clone with a few counts. V usage is TRBV7-8 and J usage is TRBJ1-2; 9 bases line up with TRBD1. V lost 5 bases, J lost 6 bases, and 13 bases stayed unmatched. Germline V CDR1 and CDR2: SGHVS, FQNEAQ. There are 16 residues in the CDR3. The CDR3 reads CASSTTYGTGPDGYTF. The CDR3 DNA reads as TGTGCCAGCAGCACCACCTACGGGACAGGGCCCGATGGCTACACCTTC.

The chain joins TRBV2 to TRBJ1-4; tentative D call: TRBD1 (5 bases). Germline V gene lookup returns CDR1 SNHLY and CDR2 FYNNEI. The CDR3 is 14 amino acids. The V end was cut by 3 bases, the J end by 7 bases, with 12 bases between. The CDR3 sequence: CASSETAGLEKLFF. CDR3 nucleotide sequence: TGTGCCAGCAGTGAGACAGCCGGGCTTGAAAAACTGTTTTTT. The whole variable domain, filled in from reference TRBV2 and TRBJ1-4, reads EPEVTQTPSHQVTQMGQEVILRCVPISNHLYFYWYRQILGQKVEFLVSFYNNEISEKSEIFDDQFSVERPDGSNFTLKIRSTKLEDSAMYFCASSETAGLEKLFFGSGTQLSVL.

This clone occurred once. This chain links TRBV2 with TRBJ2-1; 8 positions match TRBD1. The CDR3 covers 14 residues. CDR1 and CDR2 (germline): SNHLY, FYNNEI. Germline trimming cut 8 bases from V and 7 bases from J; bases unmatched to any gene: 10. The CDR3 DNA reads TGTGCCAGCCTTCGAGACAGGGGTAGGAATGAGCAGTTCTTC. It specifies CASLRDRGRNEQFF.

The V call is TRBV10-2, the J call TRBJ2-1, with TRBD2 identical over 8 bases. CDR1 and CDR2 (germline): WSHSY, SAAADI. There are 14 residues in the CDR3. V dropped 4 bases and J dropped 2; count of bases not matched to a gene: 1. The CDR3: CASSGGRTYNEQFF. The CDR3 DNA reads TGCGCCAGCAGTGGCGGGAGGACCTACAATGAGCAGTTCTTC.

The chain uses TRBV9 and TRBJ1-3; TRBD1 matches at 12 bases. CDR3 length: 14 residues. The germline V gene encodes CDR1 SGDLS and CDR2 YYNGEE. The J segment lost 8 bases and the V segment lost 3 bases, leaving 3 bases of the junction unmatched. The CDR3 DNA follows: TGTGCCAGCAGCGCGGGACAGGGGGCATACACCATATATTTT. It specifies CASSAGQGAYTIYF.

This chain uses TRBV6-6 with TRBJ2-7; D not certain. The length of the CDR3 is 14 residues. Germline lookup yields CDR1 MNHNY and CDR2 SVGAGI (reference sequence). The V end was cut by 6 bases, the J end by 0 bases, with 12 bases between. The CDR3 bases are TGTGCCAGCAGAGATTCCACTCGCTCCTACGAGCAGTACTTC. It codes for CASRDSTRSYEQYF.

The chain recombines TRBV11-2 with TRBJ2-6; TRBD1 matches 9 bases. CDR1 SGHAT and CDR2 FQNNGV come from the germline V gene. Trimming cost V 8 bases and J 3 bases; bases outside gene matches: 5. The CDR3 is 15 residues long. The DNA of the CDR3 is TGTGCCAGCCGGGACAGGGAGAATGGGGCCAACGTCCTGACTTTC. Translating it yields CASRDRENGANVLTF.

The chain employs TRBV10-3 and TRBJ1-1, with TRBD1 identical over 10 bases. This CDR3 comprises 13 residues. The ends lost 2 bases at V and 12 bases at J; junction bases unmatched: 6. Germline lookup yields CDR1 ENHRY and CDR2 SYGVKD. The CDR3: CAISEPGQGTTFF. The CDR3 DNA sequence: TGTGCCATCAGTGAGCCGGGACAGGGGACGACTTTCTTT.

The rearrangement links TRBV7-6 to TRBJ2-5, with 7 bases fitting TRBD1. The V segment lost 4 bases and the J segment 0 bases; nucleotides outside the gene matches: 2. The CDR3 is 14 residues long. Germline CDR1 reads SGHVS; CDR2 reads FNYEAQ. CDR3 residues: CASSSRGYQETQYF. Written as DNA, the CDR3 is TGTGCCAGCAGCTCCAGGGGGTACCAAGAGACCCAGTACTTC.

The sample holds a few counts of this clone. The chain recombines TRBV9 with TRBJ2-7; 7 nucleotides agree with TRBD1. Trimming cost V 3 bases and J 5 bases; bases outside gene matches: 11. The CDR3 sequence is 15 residues long. Germline loops: CDR1 SGDLS, CDR2 YYNGEE. In DNA, the CDR3 is TGTGCCAGCAGCGCCGCGCAGGGGGTCTTCGACGAGCAGTACTTC. Translating it yields CASSAAQGVFDEQYF. Based on the CDR3 plus reference TRBV9 and TRBJ2-7, the full variable domain is DSGVTQTPKHLITATGQRVTLRCSPRSGDLSVYWYQQSLDQGLQFLIQYYNGEERAKGNILERFSAQQFPDLHSELNLSSLELGDSALYFCASSAAQGVFDEQYFGPGTRLTVT.

V is TRBV9 and J is TRBJ2-7; no definite D call. Germline assignment: CDR1 SGDLS and CDR2 YYNGEE. The CDR3 has 14 amino acids. The V end was cut by 0 bases, the J end by 1 base, with 8 bases between. CDR3 amino acids: CASSVGSGSYEQYF. CDR3 nucleotides: TGTGCCAGCAGCGTAGGTTCGGGTTCCTACGAGCAGTACTTC.

On this clone itself: A read error may produce the germline difference seen at one junction end. CDR3 DNA: TGCGCCAGCAGCTTGGCTAGCGGGACTACCGGAGAGCTGTTTTTT. Its protein is CASSLASGTTGELFF. V is TRBV5-1 and J is TRBJ2-2, with 9 positions matching TRBD2. Per the germline V gene, CDR1 is SGHRS and CDR2 is YFSETQ. This CDR3 has 15 residues.

The chain links TRBV6-6 to TRBJ1-2; 9 bases match TRBD1. The CDR3 sequence is 15 residues long. J gave up 7 bases and V 5 bases, and 11 bases lay outside the gene matches. Germline V gene data show CDR1 as MNHNY and CDR2 as SVGAGI (reference sequence). Here the CDR3 DNA reads TGTGCCAGCAGTCCCCGGACAGGGGCGACCTCTGGCTACACCTTC. Protein sequence: CASSPRTGATSGYTF.

The V gene is TRBV10-1, the J gene TRBJ2-7, with 7 bases fitting TRBD1. This CDR3 comprises 14 residues. With V trimmed by 6 bases and J by 3 bases, 8 bases remained unmatched. The germline V gene has CDR1 WNHNN and CDR2 SYGVQD (reference sequence). CDR3 region: CASSQGDSIYEQYF. The CDR3, as DNA: TGCGCCAGCAGCCAAGGGGACAGTATCTACGAGCAGTACTTC.

The chain is built from TRBV2 and TRBJ1-1; the match to TRBD1 covers 8 bases. Germline V CDR1 and CDR2: SNHLY, FYNNEI. The V gene end was trimmed by 2 bases and the J gene end by 5 bases; junction bases not matched to a gene: 4. CDR3 size: 14 residues. In nucleotides, the CDR3 is TGTGCCAGCAGTGAAAGGACAGGGCGAACTGAAGCTTTCTTT. This codes for CASSERTGRTEAFF.

This clone was detected once. This sample also contains other DNA sequences that code for the same CDR3. This chain joins TRBV19 and TRBJ1-3; TRBD1 matches at 8 bases. The CDR3 length is 14 residues. V gave up 6 bases and J gave up 2 bases; unmatched junction bases: 3. Germline values: CDR1 LNHDA, CDR2 SQIVND (reference sequence). DNA of the CDR3: TGTGCCAGTAGGGGGACAGGTGCTGGAAACACCATATATTTT. This codes for CASRGTGAGNTIYF.

This clone was counted once. This sequence joins TRBV23-1 and TRBJ2-7; D is unclear. Being an ORF, TRBV23-1 has a function that is uncertain. The CDR3 consists of 15 residues. V lost 4 bases and J lost 0, with 13 bases in between. The DNA of the CDR3 is TGCGCCAGCAGTCCGTGGAGCTTGGACTCCTACGAGCAGTACTTC. Translated, it gives CASSPWSLDSYEQYF.

The rearrangement links TRBV2 to TRBJ1-3; TRBD1 might be the D (6 bases). The V gene's germline CDR1 is SNHLY and CDR2 FYNNEI. V lost 5 bases and J 4 bases, leaving 12 bases between the germline ends. This CDR3 spans 14 amino acids. For the CDR3, the DNA is TGTGCCAGCAGTTTTTACAGGGTAGGAAACACCATATATTTT. It encodes CASSFYRVGNTIYF.

This rearrangement joins TRBV4-2 to TRBJ2-7; TRBD2 matches 10 bases. This CDR3 has 15 residues. Per germline, CDR1 LGHNA and CDR2 YNFKEQ. V trimming: 4 bases; J trimming: 5 bases; junction bases outside the gene matches: 8. DNA for the CDR3: TGTGCCAGCAGCCCTCTGGGGCTAGCGGGAGACGAGCAGTACTTC. This codes for CASSPLGLAGDEQYF.

The CDR3 is CASSMTGLTFF. In DNA, the CDR3 is TGTGCCAGCAGTATGACAGGGTTGACTTTCTTT. This chain joins TRBV6-1 and TRBJ1-1; 7 bases align to TRBD1. Germline V gene lookup returns CDR1 MNHNS and CDR2 SASEGT. The CDR3 loop spans 11 amino acids. V trimming: 5 bases; J trimming: 12 bases; junction bases outside the gene matches: 6.

This clone was seen more than once but under ten times. The chain joins TRBV5-1 to TRBJ2-6, with D perhaps TRBD1 (6 bases). This CDR3 is built from 16 residues. V lost 4 bases and J lost 1, with 12 bases in between. Germline values: CDR1 SGHRS, CDR2 YFSETQ. The CDR3 spells CASSPGQLSGANVLTF. The CDR3 DNA reads TGCGCCAGCAGCCCGGGACAACTATCTGGGGCCAACGTCCTGACTTTC.

This chain connects TRBV2 to TRBJ2-2; possibly TRBD2 for D (5 bases). This CDR3 is built from 18 residues. Germline V gives CDR1 SNHLY, CDR2 FYNNEI. Between the trimmed V and J ends, which lost 1 base and 2 bases, there was a span of 17 bases. Here the CDR3 reads CASSEVGFEGVNTGELFF. CDR3 nucleotide sequence: TGTGCCAGCAGTGAAGTCGGTTTCGAGGGAGTTAACACCGGGGAGCTGTTTTTT.

V gene TRBV5-1 combines with J gene TRBJ2-2, with D uncertain. The ends were cut back, 0 bases at V and 2 bases at J, with 8 bases in the middle. The CDR3 is 15 residues long. CDR1 and CDR2 (germline): SGHRS, YFSETQ. The CDR3 region has the DNA TGCGCCAGCAGCTTGGGGGCAATTAACACCGGGGAGCTGTTTTTT. This sequence encodes CASSLGAINTGELFF.

The J gene is TRBJ2-5, the V gene TRBV11-2; tentatively, D is TRBD1 (6 bases). CDR1 is SGHAT and CDR2 is FQNNGV in the germline V gene. V dropped 1 base and J dropped 7 bases, with 16 bases sitting between them. This CDR3 is 15 amino acids long. CDR3 nucleotides: TGTGCCAGCAGCTTAGTGGGGTCAGGGGACCGGACCCAGTACTTC. Translation: CASSLVGSGDRTQYF.